The 10 T cell receptor beta chains given below trace back to one sample, sequenced in a study of shared clonotypes between healthy human individuals. TCRdb's table, derived via immunoSEQ multiplex PCR, lists solely in-frame clones and lacks some. The data hold roughly 760,000 clones, with approximately 79% observed a single time. The sample taken for sequencing was memory CD4+ T cells sorted from blood. Regarding subset: CD45RA-negative fraction. All receptors derive from a woman in her thirties in good health.

The chain joins TRBV12-2 to TRBJ1-4. TRBV12-2 represents a pseudogene. This CDR3 is 13 amino acids long. CDR3 in DNA: TGTGCAAGTCGCTTAGCCCAGCTAGAAAAACTGTTTTTT. It translates to CASRLAQLEKLFF.

The V and J genes are TRBV7-9 and TRBJ1-3; 11 nucleotides line up with TRBD1. V dropped 5 bases and J dropped 2; count of bases not matched to a gene: 5. Germline assignment: CDR1 SEHNR and CDR2 FQNEAQ (reference sequence). The CDR3 has 16 residues. The CDR3 spells CASSDPGQGAGNTIYF. In DNA, the CDR3 is TGTGCCAGCAGCGACCCGGGACAGGGGGCTGGAAACACCATATATTTT.

V is TRBV6-6 and J is TRBJ1-1; D is unresolved. V gave up 7 bases and J gave up 4 bases, with 13 bases separating them. The CDR3 is made up of 13 amino acids. Germline V CDR1 and CDR2: MNHNY, SVGAGI (reference sequence). Written as DNA, the CDR3 is TGTGCCAGCACCACCGAGTCGTTCACTGAAGCTTTCTTT. Its protein product is CASTTESFTEAFF.

V usage is TRBV5-1 and J usage is TRBJ2-7; TRBD1 aligns across 9 bases. Germline assignment: CDR1 SGHRS and CDR2 YFSETQ. CDR3 length equals 15 residues. Trimming at V came to 3 bases and at J to 5 bases, leaving 9 bases not matched to a gene. CDR3 residues: CASSSRDRATHEQYF. The DNA for the CDR3 is TGCGCCAGCAGCTCCCGGGACAGGGCTACCCACGAGCAGTACTTC.

V usage is TRBV19 and J usage is TRBJ1-2; possible D gene TRBD1, 5 bases. The CDR3 extends over 17 amino acids. V was trimmed by 7 bases and J by 4 bases, leaving 25 bases between them. Germline V lookup: CDR1 LNHDA, CDR2 SQIVND (reference sequence). The CDR3 coding sequence is TGTGCCAGTAATAGGGACGGAGAACTGAGTGCAGGCTATGGCTACACCTTC. Its translation: CASNRDGELSAGYGYTF.

This clone was observed a handful of times. The chain recombines TRBV27 with TRBJ2-5; D unresolved. Matching the DNA end better, TRBJ2-7 makes the J call doubtful. The germline V gene has CDR1 MNHEY and CDR2 SMNVEV (reference sequence). The CDR3 consists of 14 residues. This chain's CDR3 is CASSLKYGSYEQYF. The CDR3 bases are TGTGCCAGCAGTTTAAAATACGGTTCCTACGAGCAGTACTTC.

CDR3 sequence reads: CASSSLTIRSGKSSYEQYF. The CDR3 DNA sequence: TGTGCCAGCAGTTCCCTTACCATTCGTAGCGGGAAGAGCTCCTACGAGCAGTACTTC. This chain joins TRBV27 and TRBJ2-7; 8 bases agree with TRBD2. V shed 4 bases and J 0 bases; nucleotides not matched to a gene: 17. The CDR3 consists of 19 residues. In germline, CDR1 is MNHEY, CDR2 SMNVEV (reference sequence).

The chain employs TRBV6-1 and TRBJ1-5; D possibly corresponds to TRBD1 (6 bases). Between the trimmed V and J ends, which lost 8 bases and 3 bases, there was a span of 14 bases. Germline CDR1 and CDR2: MNHNS and SASEGT. This CDR3 has 14 residues. The CDR3 protein is CASSNGQPNQPQHF. CDR3 sequence (DNA): TGTGCCAGCTCAAACGGACAGCCCAATCAGCCCCAGCATTTT.

Written as DNA, the CDR3 is TGTGCCAGCTCACCAGGCGGGCCCCATGAGCAGTTCTTC. Amino acid sequence: CASSPGGPHEQFF. The chain employs TRBV18 and TRBJ2-1, with D possibly TRBD2 on 5 matching bases. Trimming pared 2 bases from V and 8 bases from J, leaving 10 bases between. Germline assignment: CDR1 KGHSH and CDR2 LQKENI. The CDR3 covers 13 residues.

This chain joins TRBV5-1 and TRBJ2-2, with a weak D call TRBD2 (6 bases). The CDR3 contains 15 residues. The V gene lost 5 bases and the J gene lost 5 bases, with 16 bases spanning the gap. Germline lookup yields CDR1 SGHRS and CDR2 YFSETQ. This CDR3 is CASSPQGTFTGELFF. As DNA, the CDR3 is TGCGCCAGCAGTCCGCAAGGGACTTTTACCGGGGAGCTGTTTTTT. Full variable domain (rest looked up from reference TRBV5-1 and TRBJ2-2): KAGVTQTPRYLIKTRGQQVTLSCSPISGHRSVSWYQQTPGQGLQFLFEYFSETQRNKGNFPGRFSGRQFSNSRSEMNVSTLELGDSALYLCASSPQGTFTGELFFGEGSRLTVL.